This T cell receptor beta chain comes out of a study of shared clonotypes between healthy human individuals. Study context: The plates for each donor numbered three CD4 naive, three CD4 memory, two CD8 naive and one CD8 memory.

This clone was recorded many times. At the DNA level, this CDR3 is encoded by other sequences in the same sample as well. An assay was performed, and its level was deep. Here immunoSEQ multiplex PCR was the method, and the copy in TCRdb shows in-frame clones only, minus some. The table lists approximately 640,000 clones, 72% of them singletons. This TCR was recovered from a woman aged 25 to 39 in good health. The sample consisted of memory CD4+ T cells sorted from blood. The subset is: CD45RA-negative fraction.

The CDR3 is CASSVGGAGTETQYF. The DNA for the CDR3 is TGTGCCAGCAGCGTAGGCGGGGCGGGGACGGAGACCCAGTACTTC. V and J are TRBV9 and TRBJ2-5; tentatively, D is TRBD2 (6 bases). The CDR3 is made up of 15 amino acids. Trimming took off 0 bases at V and 5 bases at J, with 14 bases between the two ends. CDR1 and CDR2 (germline): SGDLS, YYNGEE. The entire variable domain, with the rest obtained from reference TRBV9 and TRBJ2-5, is as follows: DSGVTQTPKHLITATGQRVTLRCSPRSGDLSVYWYQQSLDQGLQFLIQYYNGEERAKGNILERFSAQQFPDLHSELNLSSLELGDSALYFCASSVGGAGTETQYFGPGTRLLVL.